This T cell receptor beta chain was observed in a study of blood T cell repertoires in COVID-19. Study details: The origin of the acute and convalescent COVID-19 samples was the United States, Italy and Spain. PBMCs, B-cell-depleted T cells, or T cells were the source of the cDNA or gDNA that made up the material.

Authors' data handling: Scientists estimated how many nucleated cells there were by amplifying reference gene primers. The table came from immunoSEQ multiplex PCR; TCRdb's copy has only in-frame clones and leaves some out. The V and J calls and clone size were taken over from that table, and D and trimming were inferred from the DNA. Here the sample spans 35,000 to 40,000 clones, under 90% being singletons. Looked up from germline, CDR1 is SGDLS and CDR2 is YYNGEE. The CDR3 has 17 amino acids. Trimming removed 2 bases at V and 1 base at J, with 17 bases between. This rearrangement joins TRBV9 to TRBJ2-3; the D gene is possibly TRBD1 (6 bases). The specimen was peripheral blood. The receptor's source is a man in his 70s with acute or convalescent COVID-19. CDR3 nucleotide sequence: TGTGCCAGCAGCGTCACAGGGAGTCCTATGGGCACAGATACGCAGTATTTT. Its translation is CASSVTGSPMGTDTQYF.